Presented here are 15 T cell receptor beta chains from one specimen sequenced in a study of T cell responses to AZD1222 COVID-19 vaccine. Using immunoSEQ multiplex PCR, the repertoire was profiled, and TCRdb retains in-frame clones only, with some absent. This repertoire shows more than 65,000 clones, 86% found once; its top ten account for approximately 7%. Sample: peripheral blood, taken on day 0 of AZD1222 vaccination. These receptors came from an adult in good health.

This chain connects TRBV7-3 to TRBJ2-7; 9 bases match TRBD1. CDR3 length: 16 amino acids. Per the germline V gene, CDR1 is SGHTA and CDR2 is FQGTGA. V gave up 2 bases and J gave up 5 bases; unmatched junction bases: 10. The CDR3: CASSLSAGTGFNEQYF. In nucleotides, the CDR3 is TGTGCCAGCAGCTTATCTGCAGGGACAGGGTTCAACGAGCAGTACTTC.

The chain joins TRBV12-3 or TRBV12-4 to TRBJ2-3; 8 bases are shared with TRBD1. Trimming took 5 bases from V and 6 from J; bases not matched to a gene: 4. This CDR3 is 13 amino acids long. CDR3 protein: CASSPGTGDTQYF. The CDR3 DNA sequence: TGTGCCAGCAGTCCCGGGACAGGCGATACGCAGTATTTT.

This clone was counted once. The V gene is TRBV4-1, the J gene TRBJ2-7; 10 bases align to TRBD2. This CDR3 spans 15 amino acids. The J segment lost 3 bases and the V segment lost 2 bases, leaving 4 bases of the junction unmatched. Germline V gene data show CDR1 as MGHRA and CDR2 as YSYEKL. In DNA, the CDR3 is TGCGCCAGCAGCCAATCGGCTAGCGGGGGCTACGAGCAGTACTTC. Protein: CASSQSASGGYEQYF.

There are a few counts of this clone. V is TRBV7-8 and J is TRBJ1-5; 7 nucleotides agree with TRBD1. CDR1 is SGHVS and CDR2 is FQNEAQ in the germline V gene. V shed 4 bases and J 7 bases; nucleotides not matched to a gene: 13. The CDR3 is made up of 16 amino acids. CDR3 amino acids: CASSSLPRQGHQPQHF. The CDR3 region has the DNA TGTGCCAGCAGCTCCCTCCCCAGACAGGGTCACCAGCCCCAGCATTTT.

A single count supports this clone. V is TRBV27 and J is TRBJ2-2; no reliable D call. V lost 2 bases and J lost 1, with 5 bases in between. This CDR3 is built from 14 residues. The germline V gene has CDR1 MNHEY and CDR2 SMNVEV (reference sequence). The CDR3 coding sequence is TGTGCCAGCAGTTTACGGCAGAACACCGGGGAGCTGTTTTTT. Amino acid sequence: CASSLRQNTGELFF.

This chain uses TRBV24-1 with TRBJ2-3; the D gene is possibly TRBD2 (6 bases). With 6 bases removed from V and 8 bases from J, the gap between germline ends came to 20 bases. CDR3 length: 15 amino acids. Looked up from germline, CDR1 is KGHDR and CDR2 is SFDVKD. The CDR3 here is CATSTRDLEWGTQYF. Written as DNA, the CDR3 is TGTGCCACCAGTACGCGGGACCTAGAGTGGGGTACGCAGTATTTT.

The genes are TRBV15 and TRBJ2-2, with 12 bases lining up with TRBD1. V dropped 3 bases and J dropped 7; count of bases not matched to a gene: 6. Per the germline V gene, CDR1 is LNHNV and CDR2 is YYDKDF (reference sequence). This CDR3 has 16 amino acids. CDR3 loop: CATSSPGQGAGGELFF. DNA for the CDR3: TGTGCCACCAGCAGCCCGGGACAGGGGGCCGGCGGGGAGCTGTTTTTT.

The V and J genes are TRBV5-6 and TRBJ1-1; unclear D gene. Germline V lookup: CDR1 SGHDT, CDR2 YYEEEE. The CDR3 is made up of 16 amino acids. V lost 6 bases to trimming and J lost 4 bases, with 22 bases between them. The CDR3, as DNA: TGTGCCAGCACCCCTCGGGCGCGGGGTCGAGGCACTGAAGCTTTCTTT. It translates to CASTPRARGRGTEAFF.

The chain combines TRBV11-2 with TRBJ2-2; TRBD2 matches at 7 bases. The J segment lost 1 base and the V segment lost 5 bases, leaving 7 bases of the junction unmatched. This CDR3 is 16 amino acids long. Germline V lookup: CDR1 SGHAT, CDR2 FQNNGV. The CDR3 region is CASSPGGGGNTGELFF. The CDR3 DNA sequence: TGTGCCAGCAGCCCCGGAGGCGGGGGGAACACCGGGGAGCTGTTTTTT.

In regard to this clone: Other DNA sequences in this specimen translate into the identical CDR3. J is TRBJ1-5 and V is TRBV9; 7 bases are a match to TRBD1. CDR3 length: 14 residues. Losses at the gene ends were 2 bases for V and 4 bases for J; bases not matched to a gene: 3. Germline V gene sequence: CDR1 SGDLS, CDR2 YYNGEE. The CDR3 here is CASSVGTANQPQHF. CDR3 DNA: TGTGCCAGCAGCGTGGGGACAGCAAATCAGCCCCAGCATTTT. Complete variable domain (other parts from reference TRBV9 and TRBJ1-5): DSGVTQTPKHLITATGQRVTLRCSPRSGDLSVYWYQQSLDQGLQFLIQYYNGEERAKGNILERFSAQQFPDLHSELNLSSLELGDSALYFCASSVGTANQPQHFGDGTRLSIL.

The gene calls are TRBV2 and TRBJ1-4; 11 bases are a match to TRBD1. With V trimmed by 7 bases and J by 10 bases, 5 bases remained unmatched. This CDR3 contains 13 residues. Germline loops: CDR1 SNHLY, CDR2 FYNNEI. Here the CDR3 DNA reads TGTGCCAGCAAGGGGACAGGGGGTGCAAAACTGTTTTTT. This sequence encodes CASKGTGGAKLFF.

V is TRBV28 and J is TRBJ1-2; D is undetermined. CDR3 length: 14 amino acids. Between the trimmed V and J ends, which lost 3 bases and 4 bases, there was a span of 12 bases. The V gene's germline CDR1 is MDHEN and CDR2 SYDVKM. The CDR3 spells CASSFSSYAYGYTF. The CDR3 DNA reads TGTGCCAGCAGTTTCTCCTCATATGCCTATGGCTACACCTTC.

This chain joins TRBV29-1 and TRBJ2-7; TRBD1 matches 7 bases. V lost 6 bases and J lost 1; bases outside the gene matches: 6. In germline, CDR1 is SQVTM, CDR2 ANQGSEA. The CDR3 runs 13 residues. The CDR3 is CSVDRQGSYEQYF. CDR3 in DNA: TGCAGCGTCGACCGACAGGGTTCCTACGAGCAGTACTTC.

The chain combines TRBV25-1 with TRBJ1-1; 11 nucleotides match TRBD1. After removal of 6 bases from V and 4 bases from J, the junction contained 4 bases not matched to a gene. The length of the CDR3 is 14 residues. The germline V gene has CDR1 MGHDK and CDR2 SYGVNS. As DNA, the CDR3 is TGTGCCAGCAGCGGGACAGGGGGGCCCACTGAAGCTTTCTTT. This codes for CASSGTGGPTEAFF.

V and J are TRBV29-1 and TRBJ2-3; no firm D call. V lost 3 bases and J 5 bases, leaving 9 bases between the germline ends. CDR3 length: 12 residues. Germline V lookup: CDR1 SQVTM, CDR2 ANQGSEA. CDR3 residues: CSVDENVDTQYF. The CDR3 bases are TGCAGCGTTGACGAGAACGTAGATACGCAGTATTTT.